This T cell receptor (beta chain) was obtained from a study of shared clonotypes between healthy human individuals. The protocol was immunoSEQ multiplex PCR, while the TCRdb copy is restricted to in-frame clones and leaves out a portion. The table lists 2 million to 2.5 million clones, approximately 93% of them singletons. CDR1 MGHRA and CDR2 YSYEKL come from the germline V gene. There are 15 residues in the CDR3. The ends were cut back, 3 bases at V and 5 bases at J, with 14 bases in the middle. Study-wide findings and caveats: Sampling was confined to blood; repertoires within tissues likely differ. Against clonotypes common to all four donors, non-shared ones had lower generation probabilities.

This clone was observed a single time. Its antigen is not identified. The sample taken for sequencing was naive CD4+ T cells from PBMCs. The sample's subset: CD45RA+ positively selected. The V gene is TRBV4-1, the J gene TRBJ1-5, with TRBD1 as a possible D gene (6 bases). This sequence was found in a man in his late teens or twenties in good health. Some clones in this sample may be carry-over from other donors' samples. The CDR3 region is CASSQWDTADQPQHF. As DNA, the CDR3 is TGCGCCAGCAGCCAGTGGGACACCGCGGATCAGCCCCAGCATTTT.